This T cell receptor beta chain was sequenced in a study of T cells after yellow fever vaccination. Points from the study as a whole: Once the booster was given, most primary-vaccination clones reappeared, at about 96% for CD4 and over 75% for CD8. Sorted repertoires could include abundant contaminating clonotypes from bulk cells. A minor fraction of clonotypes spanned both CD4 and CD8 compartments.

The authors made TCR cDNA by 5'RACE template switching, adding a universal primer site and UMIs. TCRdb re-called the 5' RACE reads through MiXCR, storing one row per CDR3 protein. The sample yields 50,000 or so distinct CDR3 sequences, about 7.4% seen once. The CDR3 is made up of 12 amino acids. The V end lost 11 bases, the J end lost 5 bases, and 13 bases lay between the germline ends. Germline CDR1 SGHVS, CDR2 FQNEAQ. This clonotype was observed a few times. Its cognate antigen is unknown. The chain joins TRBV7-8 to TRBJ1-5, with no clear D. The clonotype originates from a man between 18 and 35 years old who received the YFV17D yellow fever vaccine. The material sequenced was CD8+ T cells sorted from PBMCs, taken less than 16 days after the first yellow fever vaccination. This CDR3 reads CASRASDQPQHF. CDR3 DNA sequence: TGTGCCTCTCGAGCCAGCGATCAGCCCCAGCATTTT.